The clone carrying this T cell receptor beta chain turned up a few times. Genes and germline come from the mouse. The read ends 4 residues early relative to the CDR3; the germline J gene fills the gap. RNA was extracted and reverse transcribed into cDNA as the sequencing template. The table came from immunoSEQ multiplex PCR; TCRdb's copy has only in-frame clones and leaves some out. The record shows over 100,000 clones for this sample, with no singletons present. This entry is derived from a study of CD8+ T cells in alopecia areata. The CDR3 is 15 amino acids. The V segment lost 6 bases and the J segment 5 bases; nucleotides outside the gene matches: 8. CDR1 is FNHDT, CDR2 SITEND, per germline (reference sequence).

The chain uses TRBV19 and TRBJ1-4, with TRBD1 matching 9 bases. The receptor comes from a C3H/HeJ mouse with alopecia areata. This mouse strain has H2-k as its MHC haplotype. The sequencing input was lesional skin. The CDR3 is CASTPGQGRNERLFF. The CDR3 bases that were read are TGTGCCAGCACCCCGGGACAGGGAAGGAACGAA.